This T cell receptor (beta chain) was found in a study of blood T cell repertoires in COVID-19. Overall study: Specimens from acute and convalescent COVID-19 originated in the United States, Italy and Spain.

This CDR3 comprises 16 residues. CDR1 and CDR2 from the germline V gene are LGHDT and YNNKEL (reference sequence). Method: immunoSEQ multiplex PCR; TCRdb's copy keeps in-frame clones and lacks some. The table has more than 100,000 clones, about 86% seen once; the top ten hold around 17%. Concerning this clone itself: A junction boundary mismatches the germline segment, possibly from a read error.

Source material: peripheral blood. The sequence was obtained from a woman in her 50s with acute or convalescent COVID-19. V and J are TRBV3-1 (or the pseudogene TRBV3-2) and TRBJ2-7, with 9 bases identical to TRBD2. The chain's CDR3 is CASSLPRQRGAPSYFF. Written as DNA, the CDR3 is TGTGCCAGCAGCCTCCCCCGGCAGCGGGGGGCCCCGAGTTATTTCTTC.